This T cell receptor beta chain emerged from a study of blood T cell repertoires in COVID-19. Clones were read by immunoSEQ multiplex PCR, and TCRdb kept only the in-frame ones, dropping some. Of around 400,000 clones listed, approximately 90% are singletons. The CDR3 length is 13 residues. Trimming removed 2 bases at V and 6 bases at J, with 10 bases between. Germline CDR1 is MNHEY and CDR2 is SVGAGI. The sequence was collected from a woman between 40 and 55 years old who had been exposed to COVID-19. V and J are TRBV6-5 and TRBJ1-1; no reliable D call. The sample consisted of PBMCs or T cells enriched from blood (not recorded which). The CDR3 DNA reads TGTGCCAGCAGTTACGAGACACACGCTGAAGCTTTCTTT. Encoded protein: CASSYETHAEAFF.